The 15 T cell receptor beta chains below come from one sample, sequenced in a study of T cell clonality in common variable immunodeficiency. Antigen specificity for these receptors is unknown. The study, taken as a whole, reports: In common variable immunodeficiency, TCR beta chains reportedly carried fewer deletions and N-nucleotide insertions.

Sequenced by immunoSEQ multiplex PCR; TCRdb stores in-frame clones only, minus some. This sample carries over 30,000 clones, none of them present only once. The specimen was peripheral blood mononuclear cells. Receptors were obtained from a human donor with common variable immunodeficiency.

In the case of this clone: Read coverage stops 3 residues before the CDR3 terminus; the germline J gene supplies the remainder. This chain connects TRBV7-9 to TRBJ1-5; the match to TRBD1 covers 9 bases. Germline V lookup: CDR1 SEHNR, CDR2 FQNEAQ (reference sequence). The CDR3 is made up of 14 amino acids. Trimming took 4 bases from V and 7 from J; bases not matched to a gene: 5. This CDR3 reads CASSSGQGRQPQHF. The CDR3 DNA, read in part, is TGTGCCAGCAGCTCGGGACAGGGAAGGCAGCCC.

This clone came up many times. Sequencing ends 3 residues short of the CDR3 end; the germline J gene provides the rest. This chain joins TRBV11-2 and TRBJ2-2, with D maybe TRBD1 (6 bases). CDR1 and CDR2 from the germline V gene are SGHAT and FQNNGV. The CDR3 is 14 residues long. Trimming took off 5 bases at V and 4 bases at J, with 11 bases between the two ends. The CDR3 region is CASSIYRATGELFF. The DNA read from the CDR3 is TGTGCCAGCAGCATCTACAGGGCCACCGGGGAG.

The CDR3 spells CASSLLASGRVSYNEQFF. The CDR3 DNA, read in part, is TGTGCCAGCAGCTTACTGGCTAGCGGGAGGGTCTCCTACAATGAG. J is TRBJ2-1 and V is TRBV13; 12 bases map to TRBD2. The CDR3 end falls 3 residues outside the read, so it is completed with the germline J gene. With V trimmed by 2 bases and J by 0 bases, 5 bases remained unmatched. Germline assignment: CDR1 PRHDT and CDR2 FYEKMQ (reference sequence). The CDR3 runs to 18 residues.

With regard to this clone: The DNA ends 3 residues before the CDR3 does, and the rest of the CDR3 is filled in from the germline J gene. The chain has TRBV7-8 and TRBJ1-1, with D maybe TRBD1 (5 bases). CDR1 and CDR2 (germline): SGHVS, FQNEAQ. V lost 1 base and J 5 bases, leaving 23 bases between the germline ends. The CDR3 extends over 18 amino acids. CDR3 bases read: TGTGCCAGCAGCTTAGTAGGTGTACAAGCAGGGAAGGGGACTGAA. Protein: CASSLVGVQAGKGTE. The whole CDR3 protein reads CASSLVGVQAGKGTEAFF. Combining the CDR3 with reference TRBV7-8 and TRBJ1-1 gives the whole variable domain GAGVSQSPRYKVAKRGQDVALRCDPISGHVSLFWYQQALGQGPEFLTYFQNEAQLDKSGLPSDRFFAERPEGSVSTLKIQRTQQEDSAVYLCASSLVGVQAGKGTEAFFGQGTRLTVV.

Here the CDR3 reads CASSLGAGANYGYTF. CDR3 DNA, as far as it was read: TGTGCCAGCAGCTTGGGTGCAGGAGCTAACTATGGC. V usage is TRBV7-9 and J usage is TRBJ1-2, with no clear D. The read ends 3 residues shy of where the CDR3 ends; the end is completed using the germline J gene. The CDR3 extends over 15 amino acids. The V and J ends lost 3 bases and 0 bases respectively, with 11 bases between them. Germline CDR1 SEHNR, CDR2 FQNEAQ (reference sequence).

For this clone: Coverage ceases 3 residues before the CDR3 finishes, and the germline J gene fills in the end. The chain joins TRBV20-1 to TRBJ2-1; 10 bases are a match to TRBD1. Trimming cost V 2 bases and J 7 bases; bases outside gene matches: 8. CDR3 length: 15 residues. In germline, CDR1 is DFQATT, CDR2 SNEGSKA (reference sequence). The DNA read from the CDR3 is TGCAGTGCTAGATCCCGGGACAGGGGTGGGAATGAG. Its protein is CSARSRDRGGNE. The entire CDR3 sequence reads CSARSRDRGGNEQFF.

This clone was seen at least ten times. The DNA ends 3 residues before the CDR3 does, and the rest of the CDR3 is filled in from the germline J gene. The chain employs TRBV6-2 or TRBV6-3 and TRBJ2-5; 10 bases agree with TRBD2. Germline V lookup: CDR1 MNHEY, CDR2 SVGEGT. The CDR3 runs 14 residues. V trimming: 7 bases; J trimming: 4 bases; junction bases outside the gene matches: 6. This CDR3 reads CASTRLAGAETQYF. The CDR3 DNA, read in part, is TGTGCCAGCACCCGCCTAGCGGGAGCAGAGACC.

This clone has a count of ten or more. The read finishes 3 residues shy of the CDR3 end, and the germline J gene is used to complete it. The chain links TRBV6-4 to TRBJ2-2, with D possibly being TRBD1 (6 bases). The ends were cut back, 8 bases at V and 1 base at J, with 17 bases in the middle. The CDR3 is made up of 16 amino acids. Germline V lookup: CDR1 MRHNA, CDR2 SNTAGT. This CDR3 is CASSRTWTENTGELFF. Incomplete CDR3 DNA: TGTGCCAGCTCTCGAACGTGGACAGAGAACACCGGGGAG.

CDR3 loop: CSAMGVDRSQPQHF. The CDR3 DNA, read in part, is TGCAGTGCCATGGGGGTGGACAGGAGTCAGCCC. The rearrangement uses TRBV20-1 and TRBJ1-5, with 7 nucleotides matching TRBD1. The read terminates 3 residues before the CDR3 end, so the remaining end is supplied by the germline J gene. The V segment lost 6 bases and the J segment 6 bases; nucleotides outside the gene matches: 11. This CDR3 contains 14 residues. Germline V CDR1 and CDR2: DFQATT, SNEGSKA (reference sequence).

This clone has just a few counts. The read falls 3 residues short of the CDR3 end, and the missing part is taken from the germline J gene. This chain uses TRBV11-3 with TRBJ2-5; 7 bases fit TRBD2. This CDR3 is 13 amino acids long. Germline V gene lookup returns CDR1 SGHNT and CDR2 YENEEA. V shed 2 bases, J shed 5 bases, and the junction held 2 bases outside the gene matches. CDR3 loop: CASSLSAGETQYF. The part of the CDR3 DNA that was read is TGTGCCAGCAGCTTATCAGCGGGGGAGACC.

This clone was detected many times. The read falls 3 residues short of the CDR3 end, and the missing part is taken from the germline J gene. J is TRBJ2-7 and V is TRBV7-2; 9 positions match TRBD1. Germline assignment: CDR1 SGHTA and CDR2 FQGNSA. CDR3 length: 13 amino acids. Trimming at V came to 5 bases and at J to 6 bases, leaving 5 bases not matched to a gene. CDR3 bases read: TGTGCCAGCAGCCAGGGACAGGGAGGCGAG. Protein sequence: CASSQGQGGE. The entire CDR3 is CASSQGQGGEQYF.

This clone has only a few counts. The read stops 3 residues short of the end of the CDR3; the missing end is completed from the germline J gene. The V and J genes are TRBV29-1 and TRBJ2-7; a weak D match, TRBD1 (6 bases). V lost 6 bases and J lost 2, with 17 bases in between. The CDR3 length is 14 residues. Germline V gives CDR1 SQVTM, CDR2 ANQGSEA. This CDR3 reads CSVEQQGRAYEQYF. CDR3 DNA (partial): TGCAGCGTCGAACAACAGGGACGCGCCTACGAG.

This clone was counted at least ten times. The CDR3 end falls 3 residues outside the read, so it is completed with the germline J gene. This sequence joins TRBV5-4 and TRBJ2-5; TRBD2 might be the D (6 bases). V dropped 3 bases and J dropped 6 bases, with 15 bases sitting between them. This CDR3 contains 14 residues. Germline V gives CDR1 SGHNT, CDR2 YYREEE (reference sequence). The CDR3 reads CASSSGLGGKTQYF. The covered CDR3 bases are TGTGCCAGCAGCTCGGGACTGGGTGGGAAGACC.

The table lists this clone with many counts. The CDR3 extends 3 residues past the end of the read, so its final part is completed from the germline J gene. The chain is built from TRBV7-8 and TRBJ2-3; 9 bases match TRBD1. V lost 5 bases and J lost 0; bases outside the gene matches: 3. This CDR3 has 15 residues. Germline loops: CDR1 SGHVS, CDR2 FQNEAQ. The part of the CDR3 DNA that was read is TGTGCCAGCAGCCCAGGGACAGGGAGCACAGATACG. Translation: CASSPGTGSTDT. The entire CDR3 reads CASSPGTGSTDTQYF. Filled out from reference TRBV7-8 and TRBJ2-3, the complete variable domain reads GAGVSQSPRYKVAKRGQDVALRCDPISGHVSLFWYQQALGQGPEFLTYFQNEAQLDKSGLPSDRFFAERPEGSVSTLKIQRTQQEDSAVYLCASSPGTGSTDTQYFGPGTRLTVL.

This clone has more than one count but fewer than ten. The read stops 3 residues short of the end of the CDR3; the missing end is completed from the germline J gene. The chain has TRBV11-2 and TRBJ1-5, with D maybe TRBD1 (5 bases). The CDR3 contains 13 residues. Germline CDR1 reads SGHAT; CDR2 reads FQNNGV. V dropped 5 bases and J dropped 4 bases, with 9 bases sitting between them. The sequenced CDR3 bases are TGTGCCAGCAGCCAAGGGGTTAATCAGCCC. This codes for CASSQGVNQP. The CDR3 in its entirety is CASSQGVNQPQHF.